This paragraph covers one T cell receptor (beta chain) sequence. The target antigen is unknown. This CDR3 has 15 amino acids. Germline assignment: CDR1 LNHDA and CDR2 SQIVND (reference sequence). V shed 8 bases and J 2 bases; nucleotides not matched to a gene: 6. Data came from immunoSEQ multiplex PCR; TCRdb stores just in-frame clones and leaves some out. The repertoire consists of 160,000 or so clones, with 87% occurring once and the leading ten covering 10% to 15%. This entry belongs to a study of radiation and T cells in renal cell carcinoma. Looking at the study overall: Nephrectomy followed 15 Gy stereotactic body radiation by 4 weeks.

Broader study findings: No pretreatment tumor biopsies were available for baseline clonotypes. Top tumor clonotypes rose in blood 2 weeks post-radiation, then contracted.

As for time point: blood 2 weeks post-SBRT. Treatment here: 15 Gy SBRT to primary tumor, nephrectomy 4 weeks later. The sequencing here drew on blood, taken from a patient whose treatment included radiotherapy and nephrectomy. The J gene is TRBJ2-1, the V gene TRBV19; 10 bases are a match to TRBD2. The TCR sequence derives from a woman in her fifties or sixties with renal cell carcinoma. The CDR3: CASSRLAGAYNEQFF. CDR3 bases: TGTGCCAGTTCGCGACTAGCGGGTGCCTACAATGAGCAGTTCTTC. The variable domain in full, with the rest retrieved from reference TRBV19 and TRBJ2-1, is DGGITQSPKYLFRKEGQNVTLSCEQNLNHDAMYWYRQDPGQGLRLIYYSQIVNDFQKGDIAEGYSVSREKKESFPLTVTSAQKNPTAFYLCASSRLAGAYNEQFFGPGTRLTVL.